This TCR beta chain comes out of a study of T cell responses to AZD1222 COVID-19 vaccine. The study's findings and limits: Every sample of the repertoires postdated the peak T cell response.

The germline V gene has CDR1 SQVTM and CDR2 ANQGSEA. V shed 6 bases and J shed 6 bases, with 17 bases lying between them. This CDR3 has 13 amino acids. Clones were sequenced by immunoSEQ multiplex PCR, and TCRdb holds only the in-frame ones, with some missing. The sample includes some 150,000 clones, just over 90% seen only once; the top ten take about 3.4%. About this clone itself: What it binds is unknown.

This TCR was recovered from an adult in good health. The chain links TRBV29-1 to TRBJ1-2; D is unresolved. Sequencing was performed on peripheral blood, taken on day 0 of AZD1222 vaccination. The CDR3 coding sequence is TGCAGCGTGGGTACAAGCATTAGGCATGGCTACACCTTC. It specifies CSVGTSIRHGYTF.